The sequence of this TCR beta chain was determined in a study of T cell clonotyping in hematopoietic cell transplantation. Study results and caveats: Recipient TCR diversity dropped after transplant; expanded clonotypes rose from day 30 to 180. No sorting was done, leaving CD4 and CD8 contributions mixed.

The germline gives CDR1 ENHRY, CDR2 SYGVKD. V lost 11 bases to trimming and J lost 4 bases, with 12 bases between them. This CDR3 has 12 amino acids. To note about this clone: Antigen unknown.

TCRdb's copy holds only in-frame clones and misses some; the assay was immunoSEQ multiplex PCR. The repertoire holds tens of thousands of clones, with 90% to 96% as singletons. Specified time point: recipient sample about 28 days before transplant, after cytoreduction. The sequences come from peripheral blood mononuclear cells, collected before stem cell transplant. The chain links TRBV10-3 to TRBJ2-1; no reliable D call. The TCR comes from a woman between 50 and 59 years old with acute myeloid leukemia. Some clones in this sample may be carry-over from other donors' samples. CDR3 in amino acids: CAAGSGYNEQFF. The CDR3 bases are TGTGCCGCTGGAAGTGGGTACAATGAGCAGTTCTTC.